This TCR beta chain derives from a study of beta chain features in type 1 diabetes. Study-wide results and limits: Whether TCRB rearrangement is influenced by HLA type was left unresolved in this analysis. Across patients, naive, central memory and Treg TCRB repertoires exhibited apparently greater similarity than was observed across healthy donors. TCRB CDR3 length was moderately but significantly reduced in all four CD4+ subsets of Type 1 diabetes patients.

Trimming took 8 bases from V and 7 from J, leaving 18 bases between them. From germline, CDR1 is SGHTA and CDR2 FQGNSA. There are 14 residues in the CDR3. Reverse transcribing all isolated RNA meant expressed TCRB transcripts were sequenced. Libraries were prepared by immunoSEQ multiplex PCR; TCRdb keeps only in-frame clonotypes and omits some of them. The table has roughly 340,000 clones, around 12% seen once. Sampling consisted of one heparinised blood draw per donor, averaging approximately 120 mL. A few counts support this clone. The antigen is unknown. The TCR was taken from a woman aged 18 to 35 with type 1 diabetes. Sequences were obtained from naive CD4+ T cells from blood. V gene TRBV7-2 combines with J gene TRBJ1-5; maybe TRBD1 (5 bases). The CDR3 here is CASRKGGGEQPQHF. CDR3 sequence (DNA): TGTGCCAGCCGGAAAGGTGGGGGGGAACAGCCCCAGCATTTT. Using reference TRBV7-2 and TRBJ1-5 for the parts outside the CDR3, the full variable domain is GAGVSQSPSNKVTEKGKDVELRCDPISGHTALYWYRQSLGQGLEFLIYFQGNSAPDKSGLPSDRFSAERTGGSVSTLTIQRTQQEDSAVYLCASRKGGGEQPQHFGDGTRLSIL.